Sequencing of this TCR beta chain was carried out in a study of blood T cell repertoires in COVID-19. About the study: The United States, Italy and Spain provided the acute and convalescent COVID-19 samples. Sample material is recorded as cDNA or gDNA derived from T cells, B-cell-depleted T cells, or PBMCs.

V lost 11 bases to trimming and J lost 3 bases; unmatched junction nucleotides: 5. Germline CDR1 reads MDHEN; CDR2 reads SYDVKM. The CDR3 runs 13 residues. Sequencing was performed with immunoSEQ multiplex PCR; in TCRdb, only in-frame clones are kept and a portion is missing. The sample shows approximately 70,000 clones, 65% to 90% of them seen only once. The receptor was derived from a man in his sixties or seventies with active or convalescent COVID-19. The sequenced sample consisted of peripheral blood. The chain recombines TRBV28 with TRBJ2-3; 10 bases fit TRBD2. The CDR3 DNA sequence: TGTGCCGGCGCTAGCGGGAGTACAGATACGCAGTATTTT. This codes for CAGASGSTDTQYF.